These 28 T cell receptor beta chains came from one sample sequenced in a study of PD-L1 blockade in urothelial cancer. The repertoire was sequenced with immunoSEQ multiplex PCR; TCRdb's copy has only in-frame clones and lacks some. The sample lists roughly 100,000 clones; around 90% were seen once. Time point of the sample: pretreatment peripheral blood. Here the sequenced sample was PBMCs, taken around atezolizumab (anti-PD-L1) treatment. These receptor sequences come from an elderly woman with urothelial cancer.

The V and J genes are TRBV10-3 and TRBJ2-2; 8 nucleotides align to TRBD1. The CDR3 spans 16 residues. CDR1 is ENHRY, CDR2 SYGVKD, per germline. V lost 3 bases to trimming and J lost 5 bases; unmatched junction nucleotides: 8. The CDR3 reads CAISDVQGALTGELFF. Written as DNA, the CDR3 is TGTGCCATCAGTGATGTTCAGGGGGCATTGACCGGGGAGCTGTTTTTT.

The rearrangement joins TRBV27 to TRBJ2-7; 10 bases fit TRBD2. Germline CDR1 is MNHEY and CDR2 is SMNVEV (reference sequence). Trimming removed 8 bases from V and 7 bases from J; junction bases left unmatched: 11. The CDR3 has 14 residues. CDR3 bases: TGTGCCAGCCGCCGACTAGCGGGTGCGTTGGAGCAGTACTTC. This gives the protein CASRRLAGALEQYF.

The chain recombines TRBV5-1 with TRBJ1-5; the match to TRBD1 covers 9 bases. Looked up from germline, CDR1 is SGHRS and CDR2 is YFSETQ. The trim removed 4 bases at V and 1 base at J, leaving 3 bases unmatched. This CDR3 has 15 amino acids. The CDR3 reads CASSAGTGSNQPQHF. The CDR3 DNA follows: TGCGCCAGCAGCGCCGGGACAGGGAGCAATCAGCCCCAGCATTTT.

The chain uses TRBV27 and TRBJ2-2; TRBD1 might be the D (5 bases). CDR3 length: 15 amino acids. Trimming took off 2 bases at V and 1 base at J, with 8 bases between the two ends. Germline-derived CDR1 and CDR2 are MNHEY and SMNVEV (reference sequence). The CDR3 DNA sequence: TGTGCCAGCAGTTTAAGTAGGGGGAACACCGGGGAGCTGTTTTTT. Translating gives CASSLSRGNTGELFF.

This rearrangement joins TRBV7-3 to TRBJ2-3, with a tentative D call TRBD2 (7 bases). V lost 3 bases and J 0 bases, leaving 10 bases between the germline ends. CDR1 and CDR2 (germline): SGHTA, FQGTGA. CDR3 size: 15 residues. The DNA for the CDR3 is TGTGCCAGCAGCTTCGGGGGGCAGAGCACAGATACGCAGTATTTT. The encoded protein is CASSFGGQSTDTQYF. Complete variable domain (other parts from reference TRBV7-3 and TRBJ2-3): GAGVSQTPSNKVTEKGKYVELRCDPISGHTALYWYRQSLGQGPEFLIYFQGTGAADDSGLPNDRFFAVRPEGSVSTLKIQRTERGDSAVYLCASSFGGQSTDTQYFGPGTRLTVL.

J is TRBJ1-2 and V is TRBV5-1, with 8 nucleotides matching TRBD1. The germline CDR1 and CDR2 sequences are SGHRS and YFSETQ. The CDR3 spans 12 residues. V shed 0 bases and J 11 bases; nucleotides not matched to a gene: 3. Here the CDR3 reads CASSLVQGGYTF. CDR3 sequence (DNA): TGCGCCAGCAGCTTGGTACAGGGGGGTTACACCTTC. The entire variable domain, with the rest obtained from reference TRBV5-1 and TRBJ1-2, is as follows: KAGVTQTPRYLIKTRGQQVTLSCSPISGHRSVSWYQQTPGQGLQFLFEYFSETQRNKGNFPGRFSGRQFSNSRSEMNVSTLELGDSALYLCASSLVQGGYTFGSGTRLTVV.

CDR3 region: CASTAGQTYGYTF. The CDR3 DNA is TGCGCCAGCACGGCAGGGCAGACCTATGGCTACACCTTC. The chain carries TRBV5-1 and TRBJ1-2; D perhaps matches TRBD1 (5 bases). Germline CDR1 is SGHRS and CDR2 is YFSETQ. CDR3 length equals 13 residues. V lost 6 bases, J lost 4 bases, and 13 bases lay in between.

The rearrangement uses TRBV5-1 and TRBJ2-1; D possibly corresponds to TRBD2 (6 bases). The CDR3 consists of 17 residues. CDR1 and CDR2 (germline): SGHRS, YFSETQ. V lost 4 bases, J lost 3 bases, and 20 bases lay in between. The CDR3 sequence: CASSPETAGKGYNEQFF. The DNA of the CDR3 is TGCGCCAGCAGCCCTGAGACGGCGGGAAAAGGCTACAATGAGCAGTTCTTC.

This clone was counted a few times. The rearrangement uses TRBV25-1 and TRBJ1-5; 9 nucleotides line up with TRBD1. Per germline, CDR1 MGHDK and CDR2 SYGVNS. V shed 6 bases and J 9 bases; nucleotides not matched to a gene: 0. The CDR3 runs to 11 residues. CDR3 protein: CASRGQGPQHF. The CDR3 region has the DNA TGTGCCAGCAGGGGACAGGGGCCCCAGCATTTT.

This rearrangement joins TRBV27 to TRBJ1-5, with unresolved D. Germline lookup yields CDR1 MNHEY and CDR2 SMNVEV (reference sequence). This CDR3 region has 14 residues. The V end lost 2 bases, the J end lost 2 bases, and 7 bases lay between the germline ends. The DNA of the CDR3 is TGTGCCAGCAGTTTAGGGAGCGGCAATCAGCCCCAGCATTTT. This translates into CASSLGSGNQPQHF.

The V and J genes are TRBV14 and TRBJ1-1; TRBD1 matches 8 bases. CDR3 size: 15 residues. Germline V gene sequence: CDR1 SGHDN, CDR2 FVKESK. Germline trimming cut 3 bases from V and 1 base from J; bases unmatched to any gene: 4. CDR3 residues: CASSHRTGWNTEAFF. CDR3 bases: TGTGCCAGCAGCCACAGGACAGGGTGGAACACTGAAGCTTTCTTT.

The chain recombines TRBV6-1 with TRBJ2-3, with a possible D match to TRBD2 (6 bases). The ends were cut back, 8 bases at V and 3 bases at J, with 15 bases in the middle. Germline V lookup: CDR1 MNHNS, CDR2 SASEGT. This CDR3 region has 14 residues. The CDR3 DNA follows: TGTGCCAGCCTACTGGTGGGGGGAACAGATACGCAGTATTTT. Translating gives CASLLVGGTDTQYF.

The J gene is TRBJ2-7, the V gene TRBV5-1; 8 nucleotides agree with TRBD2. V trimming: 4 bases; J trimming: 4 bases; junction bases outside the gene matches: 10. Germline assignment: CDR1 SGHRS and CDR2 YFSETQ. The CDR3 consists of 15 residues. Written as DNA, the CDR3 is TGCGCCAGCAGCATAAATAGCGGGACGGGTTACGAGCAGTACTTC. Encoded protein: CASSINSGTGYEQYF.

The chain employs TRBV28 and TRBJ2-7; 7 nucleotides line up with TRBD1. The length of the CDR3 is 17 residues. V was pared by 2 bases and J by 1 base, with 11 bases of the junction left unmatched. CDR1 and CDR2 from the germline V gene are MDHEN and SYDVKM. DNA for the CDR3: TGTGCCAGCAGTTTAAAAGCACAGGGGTATTGGTCCTACGAGCAGTACTTC. Protein product: CASSLKAQGYWSYEQYF. The variable domain in full, with the rest retrieved from reference TRBV28 and TRBJ2-7, is DVKVTQSSRYLVKRTGEKVFLECVQDMDHENMFWYRQDPGLGLRLIYFSYDVKMKEKGDIPEGYSVSREKKERFSLILESASTNQTSMYLCASSLKAQGYWSYEQYFGPGTRLTVT.

This clone was detected once. The chain carries TRBV5-1 and TRBJ2-3; TRBD2 matches 10 bases. The junction had 7 bases not matched to a gene; V was cut back by 0 bases and J by 6 bases. Per the germline V gene, CDR1 is SGHRS and CDR2 is YFSETQ. The CDR3 sequence is 16 residues long. The DNA of the CDR3 is TGCGCCAGCAGCTTGGGTTCTAGCGGGAGCCTCGATACGCAGTATTTT. Amino acid sequence: CASSLGSSGSLDTQYF.

This sequence joins TRBV28 and TRBJ2-7, with 7 bases matching TRBD1. This CDR3 region has 12 residues. Germline values: CDR1 MDHEN, CDR2 SYDVKM. The CDR3 nucleotides are TGTGCAAGCCGGGACAGCCGATACGAGCAGTACTTC. Its translation: CASRDSRYEQYF. Variable domain in full (rest from reference TRBV28 and TRBJ2-7): DVKVTQSSRYLVKRTGEKVFLECVQDMDHENMFWYRQDPGLGLRLIYFSYDVKMKEKGDIPEGYSVSREKKERFSLILESASTNQTSMYLCASRDSRYEQYFGPGTRLTVT.

CDR3 nucleotides: TGCGCCAGCAGCCAAGCGGGAGAAGAGACCCAGTACTTC. Translated, it gives CASSQAGEETQYF. The J gene is TRBJ2-5, the V gene TRBV4-1; D is perhaps TRBD2 (6 bases). Germline V gene lookup returns CDR1 MGHRA and CDR2 YSYEKL. V lost 1 base and J 3 bases, leaving 6 bases between the germline ends. CDR3 size: 13 residues.

V and J are TRBV27 and TRBJ2-6, with a weak D call TRBD1 (6 bases). The CDR3 is 14 residues long. Germline values: CDR1 MNHEY, CDR2 SMNVEV (reference sequence). Trimming left V 6 bases short and J 5 bases short, with 11 bases between. The CDR3, as DNA: TGTGCCAGCAGGTCGACAGGCCGGGCCAACGTCCTGACTTTC. Its protein product is CASRSTGRANVLTF.

This clone has only a few counts. This chain joins TRBV2 and TRBJ2-7, with D maybe TRBD2 (5 bases). The CDR3 covers 13 residues. From germline, CDR1 is SNHLY and CDR2 FYNNEI. Trimming stripped 7 bases from V and 5 bases from J, with 15 bases between. The CDR3 reads CASTAPGRDEQYF. Here the CDR3 DNA reads TGTGCCAGCACCGCCCCGGGAAGGGACGAGCAGTACTTC.

The chain carries TRBV4-2 and TRBJ2-7, with TRBD2 matching 9 bases. The CDR3 runs to 16 residues. The V and J ends lost 0 bases and 4 bases, in that order; junction bases with no gene match: 7. The germline V gene has CDR1 LGHNA and CDR2 YNFKEQ. The CDR3 protein is CASSQDGREGKYEQYF. DNA for the CDR3: TGTGCCAGCAGCCAAGATGGGCGGGAGGGGAAATACGAGCAGTACTTC.

This clone was observed once. The chain uses TRBV10-3 and TRBJ1-3; D possibly corresponds to TRBD1 (5 bases). The CDR3 is 13 amino acids. Germline-derived CDR1 and CDR2 are ENHRY and SYGVKD. The V and J ends lost 9 bases and 0 bases respectively, with 9 bases between them. CDR3 sequence (DNA): TGTGCCATTAGGGGAAACTCTGGAAACACCATATATTTT. It codes for CAIRGNSGNTIYF.

This clone was detected a few times. CDR3 sequence: CASSLLPSGGSGYTF. Here the CDR3 DNA reads TGTGCCAGCAGCTTACTCCCTTCAGGGGGCAGTGGCTACACCTTC. The V call is TRBV11-2, the J call TRBJ1-2, with TRBD1 matching over 8 bases. The length of the CDR3 is 15 residues. From germline, CDR1 is SGHAT and CDR2 FQNNGV. The trim removed 2 bases at V and 7 bases at J, leaving 9 bases unmatched. Variable domain in full (rest from reference TRBV11-2 and TRBJ1-2): EAGVAQSPRYKIIEKRQSVAFWCNPISGHATLYWYQQILGQGPKLLIQFQNNGVVDDSQLPKDRFSAERLKGVDSTLKIQPAKLEDSAVYLCASSLLPSGGSGYTFGSGTRLTVV.

DNA of the CDR3: TGTGCCAGCAGGGACACAGGGGGCGTTCGTGAAAAACTGTTTTTT. It is translated as CASRDTGGVREKLFF. The rearrangement uses TRBV6-1 and TRBJ1-4; 9 bases are shared with TRBD1. This CDR3 region has 15 residues. The ends lost 6 bases at V and 7 bases at J; junction bases unmatched: 9. CDR1 and CDR2 (germline): MNHNS, SASEGT.

The DNA for the CDR3 is TGTGCCAGCAGCGTTCTCGGCAATCAGCCCCAGCATTTT. Translation gives CASSVLGNQPQHF. J is TRBJ1-5 and V is TRBV27; no reliable D call. V lost 6 bases, J lost 2 bases, and 8 bases lay in between. The CDR3 length is 13 residues. Germline V gene data show CDR1 as MNHEY and CDR2 as SMNVEV (reference sequence).

The rearrangement joins TRBV1 to TRBJ2-1; the D call in the table, TRBD2, was not verified against the DNA. TRBV1 is described as a pseudogene. The CDR3 contains 18 residues. CDR3 sequence reads: CTSSQDPSGRGTYNEQFF. In DNA form, the CDR3 reads TGCACCAGCAGCCAAGACCCTAGCGGGAGGGGCACCTACAATGAGCAGTTCTTC.

V is TRBV7-9 and J is TRBJ2-7; perhaps TRBD1 as D (6 bases). The CDR3 length is 13 residues. With 7 bases removed from V and 0 bases from J, the gap between germline ends came to 10 bases. CDR1 is SEHNR, CDR2 FQNEAQ, per germline (reference sequence). The CDR3 bases are TGTGCCAGCAAGGGGGATGGCTCCTACGAGCAGTACTTC. As protein: CASKGDGSYEQYF.

V and J are TRBV28 and TRBJ1-1; D gene unclear. CDR1 and CDR2 (germline): MDHEN, SYDVKM. V gave up 3 bases and J gave up 7 bases, with 12 bases separating them. The CDR3 runs to 13 residues. CDR3: CASSFQGVGEAFF. The DNA of the CDR3 is TGTGCCAGCAGTTTTCAAGGAGTCGGTGAAGCTTTCTTT.

The J gene is TRBJ2-7, the V gene TRBV7-9, with TRBD2 matching 9 bases. Trimming cost V 3 bases and J 5 bases; bases outside gene matches: 8. Germline V gene sequence: CDR1 SEHNR, CDR2 FQNEAQ (reference sequence). This CDR3 is built from 15 residues. Here the CDR3 DNA reads TGTGCCAGCAGCTTCTGGGGTAGCGGGAGCCACGAGCAGTACTTC. Amino acid sequence: CASSFWGSGSHEQYF. The full variable domain, its missing parts supplied by reference TRBV7-9 and TRBJ2-7, is DTGVSQNPRHKITKRGQNVTFRCDPISEHNRLYWYRQTLGQGPEFLTYFQNEAQLEKSRLLSDRFSAERPKGSFSTLEIQRTEQGDSAMYLCASSFWGSGSHEQYFGPGTRLTVT.